One sample yielded the 20 T cell receptor beta chains listed below, sequenced in a study of blood T cell repertoires in COVID-19. Method: immunoSEQ multiplex PCR; TCRdb's copy keeps in-frame clones and lacks some. The sample carries more than 50,000 clones, 65% to 75% recorded once. The sample consisted of peripheral blood. The receptors derive from a woman older than 75 with acute or convalescent COVID-19.

V usage is TRBV7-9 and J usage is TRBJ1-1; the D is unclear. The CDR3 spans 16 residues. The germline CDR1 and CDR2 sequences are SEHNR and FQNEAQ (reference sequence). Trimming stripped 0 bases from V and 4 bases from J, with 15 bases between. The CDR3 sequence is CASSLAGVWEFTEAFF. The CDR3 DNA follows: TGTGCCAGCAGCTTAGCCGGGGTTTGGGAGTTCACTGAAGCTTTCTTT.

V usage is TRBV11-3 and J usage is TRBJ2-3; maybe TRBD2 (5 bases). V shed 5 bases and J shed 0 bases, with 21 bases lying between them. Germline V CDR1 and CDR2: SGHNT, YENEEA. This CDR3 contains 18 residues. CDR3 DNA: TGTGCCAGCAGCCAGAATTTCCAGACGGGGATTAGCACAGATACGCAGTATTTT. Its protein is CASSQNFQTGISTDTQYF.

The chain uses TRBV11-1 and TRBJ1-6, with D unclear. Germline loops: CDR1 SGHAT, CDR2 FQDESV (reference sequence). The CDR3 is 15 amino acids. V shed 0 bases and J shed 10 bases, with 13 bases lying between them. CDR3 nucleotide sequence: TGTGCCAGCAGCTTAGCCAGTGGCGGGAGCTCACCCCTCCACTTT. Protein sequence: CASSLASGGSSPLHF.

The V and J genes are TRBV3-1 (or the pseudogene TRBV3-2) and TRBJ2-2; 8 nucleotides line up with TRBD1. With V trimmed by 5 bases and J by 5 bases, 10 bases remained unmatched. CDR1 is LGHDT, CDR2 YNNKEL, per germline (reference sequence). This CDR3 is 16 amino acids long. CDR3 sequence (DNA): TGTGCCAGCAGCACGCGGGCAGGGGGCACAACCGGGGAGCTGTTTTTT. This codes for CASSTRAGGTTGELFF.

This chain joins TRBV7-9 and TRBJ2-1, with 7 bases identical to TRBD2. Trimming removed 5 bases from V and 1 base from J; junction bases left unmatched: 14. Germline CDR1 is SEHNR and CDR2 is FQNEAQ (reference sequence). The CDR3 runs to 18 residues. For the CDR3, the DNA is TGTGCCAGCAGCCGAGCCGGGCTGGCGGGAGCTTCCTACAATGAGCAGTTCTTC. It encodes CASSRAGLAGASYNEQFF.

This clone was seen only a few times. The rearrangement uses TRBV19 and TRBJ2-3; no clear D gene. CDR1 is LNHDA and CDR2 is SQIVND in the germline V gene (reference sequence). Trimming cost V 4 bases and J 1 base, with 9 bases left between them. CDR3 length: 14 amino acids. The CDR3 spells CASSSSGGTDTQYF. DNA for the CDR3: TGTGCCAGTAGTAGTAGTGGAGGCACAGATACGCAGTATTTT.

This clone was recorded at least ten times. The chain has TRBV5-5 and TRBJ1-2; 7 bases are shared with TRBD1. The CDR3 loop spans 15 amino acids. The V gene end was trimmed by 3 bases and the J gene end by 4 bases; junction bases not matched to a gene: 9. Germline V lookup: CDR1 SGHKS, CDR2 YYEKEE (reference sequence). The DNA for the CDR3 is TGTGCCAGCAGCTACCTGACCGGGACAGCCTATGGCTACACCTTC. Its translation is CASSYLTGTAYGYTF.

This clone was observed a handful of times. The V and J genes are TRBV5-4 and TRBJ1-1, with 9 bases matching TRBD1. CDR1 and CDR2 (germline): SGHNT, YYREEE (reference sequence). J gave up 3 bases and V 3 bases, and 9 bases lay outside the gene matches. The CDR3 sequence is 16 residues long. CDR3: CASSSWTGVRDTEAFF. The CDR3 nucleotides read TGTGCCAGCAGCTCTTGGACAGGGGTGAGGGACACTGAAGCTTTCTTT.

This clone was observed once. The V call is TRBV4-2, the J call TRBJ2-1; 9 bases line up with TRBD2. Germline assignment: CDR1 LGHNA and CDR2 YNFKEQ. The CDR3 covers 20 residues. V lost 0 bases, J lost 0 bases, and 12 bases stayed unmatched. The CDR3 DNA reads TGTGCCAGCAGCCAAGATTCACGGACTAGCGTTCTGAGCTCCTACAATGAGCAGTTCTTC. The encoded protein is CASSQDSRTSVLSSYNEQFF.

The genes are TRBV5-4 and TRBJ2-1; 10 nucleotides match TRBD1. Looked up from germline, CDR1 is SGHNT and CDR2 is YYREEE (reference sequence). The CDR3 extends over 14 amino acids. Trimming cost V 5 bases and J 10 bases; bases outside gene matches: 9. CDR3 sequence (DNA): TGTGCCAGCAGGGAGGGACAGGGGAAAGGAGAGCAGTTCTTC. This translates into CASREGQGKGEQFF.

This clone was observed a handful of times. V gene TRBV29-1 combines with J gene TRBJ2-1; 7 bases are a match to TRBD1. The ends lost 1 base at V and 6 bases at J; junction bases unmatched: 12. Germline CDR1 reads SQVTM; CDR2 reads ANQGSEA. This CDR3 is built from 16 residues. CDR3 coding DNA: TGCAGCGTTGAAGGGACAGGCCCACTTACCCCCAATGAGCAGTTCTTC. Its translation: CSVEGTGPLTPNEQFF.

The V and J genes are TRBV12-3 or TRBV12-4 and TRBJ2-1, with a weak D call TRBD1 (5 bases). Between the trimmed V and J ends, which lost 1 base and 6 bases, there was a span of 7 bases. This CDR3 region has 13 residues. CDR3 loop: CASSLGTRNEQFF. The CDR3, as DNA: TGTGCCAGCAGTTTAGGGACACGCAATGAGCAGTTCTTC.

The V call is TRBV20-1, the J call TRBJ1-3; weak D call: TRBD1 (5 bases). Germline CDR1 is DFQATT and CDR2 is SNEGSKA (reference sequence). The CDR3 loop spans 11 amino acids. Trimming removed 4 bases at V and 4 bases at J, with 5 bases between. CDR3 region: CSANRGNTIYF. In nucleotides, the CDR3 is TGCAGTGCTAACAGGGGAAACACCATATATTTT.

The V and J genes are TRBV5-1 and TRBJ2-7; TRBD2 agrees at 11 bases. Per the germline V gene, CDR1 is SGHRS and CDR2 is YFSETQ. This CDR3 contains 16 residues. Losses at the gene ends were 0 bases for V and 2 bases for J; bases not matched to a gene: 4. The CDR3 region has the DNA TGCGCCAGCAGCTTGGGGACTAGCGGGCCTCCCTACGAGCAGTACTTC. Protein sequence: CASSLGTSGPPYEQYF.

The chain carries TRBV10-2 and TRBJ1-1, with D hard to call. Looked up from germline, CDR1 is WSHSY and CDR2 is SAAADI. Trimming took off 6 bases at V and 1 base at J, with 9 bases between the two ends. The CDR3 spans 13 residues. CDR3 residues: CASSQGRNTEAFF. CDR3 bases: TGCGCCAGCAGCCAAGGGAGGAACACTGAAGCTTTCTTT.

This clone was observed a handful of times. V usage is TRBV7-9 and J usage is TRBJ1-5; TRBD1 matches 7 bases. V lost 8 bases, J lost 0 bases, and 7 bases stayed unmatched. Germline V lookup: CDR1 SEHNR, CDR2 FQNEAQ (reference sequence). The CDR3 totals 15 residues. This CDR3 reads CASGGGPGSNQPQHF. CDR3 coding DNA: TGTGCCAGCGGAGGGGGCCCGGGTAGCAATCAGCCCCAGCATTTT.

The rearrangement uses TRBV28 and TRBJ1-2; 7 bases are shared with TRBD1. The germline V gene has CDR1 MDHEN and CDR2 SYDVKM. With V trimmed by 3 bases and J by 8 bases, 6 bases remained unmatched. This CDR3 is built from 13 residues. The CDR3 sequence: CASSFGQESGYTF. CDR3 DNA sequence: TGTGCCAGCAGTTTCGGACAGGAAAGCGGCTACACCTTC.

The rearrangement joins TRBV6-4 to TRBJ2-3; 8 bases map to TRBD2. Germline CDR1 reads MRHNA; CDR2 reads SNTAGT. The V gene end was trimmed by 6 bases and the J gene end by 3 bases; junction bases not matched to a gene: 5. CDR3 length: 14 residues. CDR3 sequence reads: CASSPLAATDTQYF. The CDR3 DNA sequence: TGTGCCAGCAGCCCACTAGCGGCGACAGATACGCAGTATTTT.

The rearrangement uses TRBV7-8 and TRBJ2-7, with TRBD1 matching over 7 bases. The CDR3 runs 14 residues. V dropped 5 bases and J dropped 2; count of bases not matched to a gene: 6. Germline loops: CDR1 SGHVS, CDR2 FQNEAQ. CDR3 in DNA: TGTGCCAGCAGCCCCCGGGACAGAGCCTACGAGCAGTACTTC. This gives the protein CASSPRDRAYEQYF.

This chain links TRBV18 with TRBJ1-1; D ambiguous. V lost 2 bases and J lost 0, with 4 bases in between. The CDR3 extends over 13 amino acids. CDR1 and CDR2 from the germline V gene are KGHSH and LQKENI. The CDR3 bases are TGTGCCAGCTCACCAAACTTGAACACTGAAGCTTTCTTT. Translation: CASSPNLNTEAFF.